The present entry profiles one T cell receptor (beta chain) with its context. The sample comes from a study of T cells in Graves' hyperthyroidism and ophthalmopathy. From RNA transcripts, TCR beta CDR3 regions were amplified. In the first-round RT-PCR of the TCR CDR3, the HTBI primer set was used. One entry per CDR3 protein results from TCRdb running MiXCR on the multiplex PCR reads. The top ten clones hold 8.9% of a sample with some 800,000 distinct CDR3 sequences, 38% of them seen once. CDR1 SGHAT and CDR2 FQNNGV come from the germline V gene. V lost 5 bases and J lost 9, with 11 bases in between. CDR3 length equals 13 residues.

Sequences were obtained from blood. This sequence joins TRBV11-2 and TRBJ1-6, with no clear D. This receptor was taken from a man aged 18 to 30 with Graves' hyperthyroidism. Written as DNA, the CDR3 is TGTGCCAGCAGCCGGACTTTGGGTTCACCCCTCCACTTT. Protein: CASSRTLGSPLHF. Based on the CDR3 plus reference TRBV11-2 and TRBJ1-6, the full variable domain is EAGVAQSPRYKIIEKRQSVAFWCNPISGHATLYWYQQILGQGPKLLIQFQNNGVVDDSQLPKDRFSAERLKGVDSTLKIQPAKLEDSAVYLCASSRTLGSPLHFGNGTRLTVT.